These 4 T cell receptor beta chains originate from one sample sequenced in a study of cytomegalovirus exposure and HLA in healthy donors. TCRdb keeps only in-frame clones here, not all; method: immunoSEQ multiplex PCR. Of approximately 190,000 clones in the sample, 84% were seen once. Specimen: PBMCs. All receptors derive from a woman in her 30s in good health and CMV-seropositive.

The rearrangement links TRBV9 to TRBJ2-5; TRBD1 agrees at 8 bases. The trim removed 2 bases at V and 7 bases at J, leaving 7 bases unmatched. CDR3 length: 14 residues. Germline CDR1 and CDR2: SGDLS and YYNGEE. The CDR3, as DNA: TGTGCCAGCAGCGTGGGAGGACAGGGTGGGACCCAGTACTTC. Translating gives CASSVGGQGGTQYF.

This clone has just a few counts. CDR3 sequence: CASSLVNSGSYEQYF. For the CDR3, the DNA is TGTGCCAGCAGCTTAGTTAATAGCGGCTCCTACGAGCAGTACTTC. The chain combines TRBV7-9 with TRBJ2-7; tentatively, D is TRBD2 (6 bases). The CDR3 is 15 residues long. CDR1 is SEHNR, CDR2 FQNEAQ, per germline (reference sequence). Trimming removed 1 base at V and 0 bases at J, with 10 bases between.

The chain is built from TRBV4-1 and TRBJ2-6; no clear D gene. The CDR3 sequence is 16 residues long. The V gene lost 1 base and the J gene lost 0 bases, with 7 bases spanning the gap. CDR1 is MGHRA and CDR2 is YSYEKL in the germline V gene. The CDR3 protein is CASSQAQFSGANVLTF. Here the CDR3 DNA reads TGCGCCAGCAGCCAAGCGCAGTTCTCTGGGGCCAACGTCCTGACTTTC.

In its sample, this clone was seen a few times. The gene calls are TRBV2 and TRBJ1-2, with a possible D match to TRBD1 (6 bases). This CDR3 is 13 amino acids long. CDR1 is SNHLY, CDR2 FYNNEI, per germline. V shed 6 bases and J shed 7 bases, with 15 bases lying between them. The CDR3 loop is CASSEQGLGGYTF. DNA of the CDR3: TGTGCCAGCAGCGAACAGGGTTTAGGTGGCTACACCTTC.